The clone carrying this T cell receptor (beta chain) was counted only a few times. The CDR3 contains 15 residues. J lost 3 bases, V lost 3 bases, and 8 bases had no gene match. Germline CDR1 reads LNHDA; CDR2 reads SQIVND (reference sequence). These data belong to a study of T-cell memory formation after mild COVID-19. From the 5' RACE reads, TCRdb called clonotypes with MiXCR, one entry per CDR3 protein. The data show around 390,000 distinct CDR3 sequences, more than 15% seen once. Material: PBMCs or a T cell subset sorted from them (not recorded which). The clonotype originates from a man between 18 and 35 years old who had mild COVID-19 (a few samples of this study predate the infection). Cell type and time point are not known. V is TRBV19 and J is TRBJ2-7; TRBD1 matches 7 bases. CDR3 protein: CASSIGRGTFYEQYF. DNA of the CDR3: TGTGCCAGTAGTATCGGCAGGGGGACGTTCTACGAGCAGTACTTC.